The sequence of this T cell receptor beta chain was determined in a study of T cell repertoires in cytomegalovirus infection. General study results and limits: Ex vivo responses were dominated by HLA-C-restricted CMV-specific TCR beta clonotypes. Summed frequency of public TCR beta families distinguished CMV carriers with the relevant HLA.

A word on this clonotype: What it binds is unknown.

One entry per CDR3 protein results from TCRdb running MiXCR on the reads. The sample lists some 700,000 distinct CDR3 sequences; 35% were seen once. The sequence was collected from a human donor in good health (CMV status not recorded). Some clones in this sample may be carry-over from other donors' samples. Sequenced sample: PBMCs.

This chain's CDR3 is CASSPPAGTEETQYF. CDR3 sequence (DNA): TGTGCCAGCAGCCCCCCCGCCGGGACTGAAGAGACCCAGTACTTC. The V call is TRBV7-2, the J call TRBJ2-5, with D perhaps TRBD2 (6 bases). The germline V gene has CDR1 SGHTA and CDR2 FQGNSA. V was trimmed by 5 bases and J by 3 bases, leaving 16 bases between them. This CDR3 contains 15 residues.